The 31 T cell receptor beta chains reported below all come from one sample, sequenced in a study of spatial heterogeneity in lung cancer. General study results and limits: Tumor mutation counts were tracked by expanded intratumoral alpha and beta TCR counts.

As for time point: sample taken at primary tumor resection. Each CDR3 protein gets one entry after TCRdb re-called the 5' RACE reads with MiXCR. The table has around 9,600 distinct CDR3 sequences, over 4.5% seen once; the top ten hold roughly 25%. No antigen is known for these receptors. This sample comprised lung tumor tissue, obtained at surgery. These receptors were collected from a female donor with early-stage non-small cell lung cancer.

This clonotype has ten or more counts. V is TRBV18 and J is TRBJ2-7; 7 bases map to TRBD1. V lost 1 base to trimming and J lost 5 bases; unmatched junction nucleotides: 5. Germline-derived CDR1 and CDR2 are KGHSH and LQKENI. The CDR3 length is 14 residues. CDR3 sequence (DNA): TGTGCCAGCTCACCACGAGACAGGGCCCACGAGCAGTACTTC. Amino acids: CASSPRDRAHEQYF.

This clonotype was seen many times. The chain has TRBV18 and TRBJ2-7; D is perhaps TRBD1 (6 bases). The CDR3 runs 14 residues. The V and J ends lost 2 bases and 5 bases respectively, with 13 bases between them. Germline CDR1 is KGHSH and CDR2 is LQKENI. The CDR3 region is CASSPWGRDNEQYF. CDR3 coding DNA: TGTGCCAGCTCACCATGGGGCAGGGACAACGAGCAGTACTTC. Supplemented by reference TRBV18 and TRBJ2-7, the full variable domain reads NAGVMQNPRHLVRRRGQEARLRCSPMKGHSHVYWYRQLPEEGLKFMVYLQKENIIDESGMPKERFSAEFPKEGPSILRIQQVVRGDSAAYFCASSPWGRDNEQYFGPGTRLTVT.

The rearrangement links TRBV3-1 to TRBJ1-6; D not resolved. Looked up from germline, CDR1 is LGHDT and CDR2 is YNNKEL (reference sequence). Trimming stripped 1 base from V and 8 bases from J, with 6 bases between. This CDR3 spans 13 amino acids. The CDR3 DNA follows: TGTGCCAGCAGCCAAGCCGCAGATTCACCCCTCCACTTT. Amino acids: CASSQAADSPLHF.

This clonotype was seen ten or more times. The chain recombines TRBV6-5 with TRBJ1-2; 9 bases are a match to TRBD1. J was trimmed by 7 bases and V by 6 bases; bases with no gene match: 6. The CDR3 consists of 13 residues. In germline, CDR1 is MNHEY, CDR2 SVGAGI. As DNA, the CDR3 is TGTGCCAGCAGAAGGGACAGGGTGTCTGGCTACACCTTC. This codes for CASRRDRVSGYTF.

This clonotype occurred a few times. This sequence joins TRBV11-2 and TRBJ2-3; a weak D match, TRBD2 (6 bases). V was clipped by 6 bases and J by 1 base, with 14 bases between them. Germline V gene lookup returns CDR1 SGHAT and CDR2 FQNNGV. This CDR3 spans 15 amino acids. Here the CDR3 reads CASRSSGFGTDTQYF. CDR3 DNA sequence: TGTGCCAGCAGGTCAAGCGGGTTCGGCACAGATACGCAGTATTTT.

This clonotype has at least ten counts. V and J are TRBV7-8 and TRBJ2-3, with D perhaps assigned TRBD1 or TRBD2 (6 bases each). Germline CDR1 SGHVS, CDR2 FQNEAQ. The CDR3 loop spans 15 amino acids. The V end lost 0 bases, the J end lost 11 bases, and 18 bases lay between the germline ends. The DNA of the CDR3 is TGTGCCAGCAGCTTAGCGACTCTGGAGGGACAAAAGCAGTATTTT. This codes for CASSLATLEGQKQYF. Looking up the rest from reference TRBV7-8 and TRBJ2-3 gives the full variable domain: GAGVSQSPRYKVAKRGQDVALRCDPISGHVSLFWYQQALGQGPEFLTYFQNEAQLDKSGLPSDRFFAERPEGSVSTLKIQRTQQEDSAVYLCASSLATLEGQKQYFGPGTRLTVL.

This clonotype was detected ten times or more. This rearrangement joins TRBV6-2 or TRBV6-3 to TRBJ1-6, with 9 bases lining up with TRBD1. The length of the CDR3 is 15 residues. Germline values: CDR1 MNHEY, CDR2 SVGEGT. After removal of 2 bases from V and 7 bases from J, the junction contained 3 bases not matched to a gene. Here the CDR3 reads CASSYGGTGNSPLHF. The CDR3 DNA reads TGTGCCAGCAGTTACGGAGGGACAGGGAATTCACCCCTCCACTTT.

This clonotype was observed many times. The chain carries TRBV7-7 and TRBJ2-2; tentative D call: TRBD1 (6 bases). Germline assignment: CDR1 SSHAT and CDR2 FNYEAQ (reference sequence). The V and J ends lost 8 bases and 3 bases respectively, with 10 bases between them. This CDR3 comprises 13 residues. Written as DNA, the CDR3 is TGTGCCAGCGGGCAGGGGTACACCGGGGAGCTGTTTTTT. It encodes CASGQGYTGELFF.

This clonotype counts as medium-sized. V gene TRBV12-3 or TRBV12-4 combines with J gene TRBJ2-3; D not resolved. Trimming stripped 5 bases from V and 6 bases from J, with 9 bases between. The CDR3 extends over 12 amino acids. This CDR3 is CASSQPVDTQYF. The DNA for the CDR3 is TGTGCCAGCAGTCAGCCTGTGGATACGCAGTATTTT.

This clonotype is termed medium-sized (0.01 to 0.1%). This chain links TRBV4-3 with TRBJ1-4; tentatively, D is TRBD1 (5 bases). The V gene lost 4 bases and the J gene lost 7 bases, with 16 bases spanning the gap. CDR1 and CDR2 from the germline V gene are LGHNA and YSLEER. The CDR3 length is 15 residues. The CDR3 DNA reads as TGCGCCAGCAGCCGGGAGACCCAGGGCGGTGAAAAACTGTTTTTT. Translation: CASSRETQGGEKLFF.

This clonotype was observed a handful of times. J is TRBJ2-1 and V is TRBV7-9; D remains ambiguous. Germline CDR1 is SEHNR and CDR2 is FQNEAQ (reference sequence). This CDR3 region has 13 residues. V was shortened by 4 bases and J by 4 bases, with 8 bases between the two germline ends. CDR3 region: CASSYVSYNEQFF. In DNA, the CDR3 is TGTGCCAGCAGCTATGTTAGTTACAATGAGCAGTTCTTC.

This clonotype appeared many times. The V gene is TRBV6-2 or TRBV6-3, the J gene TRBJ2-1, with 13 bases identical to TRBD2. The CDR3 is made up of 15 amino acids. Germline values: CDR1 MNHEY, CDR2 SVGEGT. V lost 7 bases, J lost 8 bases, and 8 bases stayed unmatched. CDR3 coding DNA: TGTGCCAGCACGACCGGGACTAGCGGGATGGATGAGCAGTTCTTC. Its protein is CASTTGTSGMDEQFF.

This clonotype has at least ten counts. Because the CDR3's place on the DNA is in doubt, the DNA is left out and the CDR3 is given as listed by TCRdb. This sequence joins TRBV29-1 and TRBJ1-5. The germline gives CDR1 SQVTM, CDR2 ANQGSEA. The CDR3 region is 13 residues in length, termini included. The CDR3 here is CSVSLDSNQPQHF.

This clonotype was picked up many times. The rearrangement links TRBV11-2 to TRBJ1-2, with D perhaps matching TRBD1 (6 bases). The CDR3 loop spans 17 amino acids. V was clipped by 4 bases and J by 4 bases, with 22 bases between them. The germline V gene has CDR1 SGHAT and CDR2 FQNNGV. In DNA, the CDR3 is TGTGCCAGCAGCTCCTCAGGCGGAGGGGGATTTGGCTATGGCTACACCTTC. Its protein is CASSSSGGGGFGYGYTF.

This clonotype was observed at least ten times. The chain is built from TRBV7-8 and TRBJ2-5; tentatively, D is TRBD1 or TRBD2 (5 bases each). CDR3 length: 15 residues. Germline V gene data show CDR1 as SGHVS and CDR2 as FQNEAQ. With 5 bases removed from V and 2 bases from J, the gap between germline ends came to 15 bases. The CDR3 is CASSPDGGPQETQYF. CDR3 coding DNA: TGTGCCAGCAGCCCCGATGGGGGACCTCAAGAGACCCAGTACTTC.

This clonotype was found many times. The chain uses TRBV12-3 or TRBV12-4 and TRBJ2-3; D may be TRBD2 (5 bases). Trimming took off 2 bases at V and 0 bases at J, with 6 bases between the two ends. The CDR3 sequence is 14 residues long. CDR3 in amino acids: CASSLTGSTDTQYF. The CDR3 DNA is TGTGCCAGCAGTTTAACGGGAAGCACAGATACGCAGTATTTT.

This clonotype was counted many times. This rearrangement joins TRBV6-2 or TRBV6-3 to TRBJ2-7; TRBD1 matches at 7 bases. V shed 6 bases and J 0 bases; nucleotides not matched to a gene: 2. Germline V gene lookup returns CDR1 MNHEY and CDR2 SVGEGT. This CDR3 has 13 residues. The DNA for the CDR3 is TGTGCCAGCAGAGGGACAGCCTCCTACGAGCAGTACTTC. Translating it yields CASRGTASYEQYF.

This clonotype was seen at least ten times. The rearrangement links TRBV4-3 to TRBJ2-3, with D possibly being TRBD2 (6 bases). In germline, CDR1 is LGHNA, CDR2 YSLEER. This CDR3 has 16 amino acids. Trimming pared 3 bases from V and 3 bases from J, leaving 16 bases between. The CDR3 DNA reads TGCGCCAGCAGCCAGAACGACGGGAGAGGGACAGATACGCAGTATTTT. Its translation is CASSQNDGRGTDTQYF.

This clonotype is medium-sized (0.01 to 0.1%) in the sample. The V call is TRBV11-2, the J call TRBJ2-1; a possible D gene is TRBD2 (6 bases). The CDR3 loop spans 14 amino acids. The V end was cut by 3 bases, the J end by 1 base, with 7 bases between. Germline V gives CDR1 SGHAT, CDR2 FQNNGV. The chain's CDR3 is CASSFGTSYNEQFF. DNA of the CDR3: TGTGCCAGCAGCTTCGGGACTTCCTACAATGAGCAGTTCTTC.

By sample share, this clonotype is medium-sized. The chain carries TRBV5-6 and TRBJ2-5; D perhaps matches TRBD1 (5 bases). Trimming cost V 3 bases and J 1 base, with 7 bases left between them. The CDR3 contains 13 residues. From germline, CDR1 is SGHDT and CDR2 YYEEEE. The CDR3 nucleotides are TGTGCCAGCAGCTCAGGGATCCAAGAGACCCAGTACTTC. Translated: CASSSGIQETQYF.

This clonotype showed up many times. This chain links TRBV19 with TRBJ2-7; 8 nucleotides match TRBD2. CDR1 is LNHDA and CDR2 is SQIVND in the germline V gene (reference sequence). Losses at the gene ends were 5 bases for V and 0 bases for J; bases not matched to a gene: 6. There are 15 residues in the CDR3. CDR3 sequence: CASSSQLADSYEQYF. Here the CDR3 DNA reads TGTGCCAGTAGTTCTCAACTAGCGGACTCCTACGAGCAGTACTTC.

Judged by abundance, this clonotype is large. The chain is built from TRBV18 and TRBJ2-1, with D unresolved. Germline CDR1 and CDR2: KGHSH and LQKENI. Trimming pared 4 bases from V and 8 bases from J, leaving 24 bases between. The CDR3 sequence is 17 residues long. CDR3 bases: TGTGCCAGCTCACTGTTTCCTAGTACCCGAGAAAACGATGAGCAGTTCTTC. It translates to CASSLFPSTRENDEQFF.

This clonotype occurred many times. The rearrangement joins TRBV7-9 to TRBJ1-2; D unclear. The CDR3 loop spans 13 amino acids. Germline lookup yields CDR1 SEHNR and CDR2 FQNEAQ (reference sequence). V was pared by 3 bases and J by 3 bases, with 8 bases between. This CDR3 reads CASSFPPHYGYTF. CDR3 DNA sequence: TGTGCCAGCAGCTTTCCCCCCCACTATGGCTACACCTTC.

This clonotype occurred a few times. The chain links TRBV29-1 to TRBJ2-3; 10 bases fit TRBD2. V dropped 7 bases and J dropped 14; count of bases not matched to a gene: 15. CDR1 is SQVTM and CDR2 is ANQGSEA in the germline V gene. The length of the CDR3 is 13 residues. CDR3 coding DNA: TGCAGCGCGAAGGGGGCCCAGCGGGAGGGCCTGTATTTT. Protein: CSAKGAQREGLYF.

This clonotype showed up many times. V gene TRBV11-2 combines with J gene TRBJ1-1, with TRBD1 matching 7 bases. CDR3 size: 14 residues. Per the germline V gene, CDR1 is SGHAT and CDR2 is FQNNGV. V lost 0 bases and J lost 4; bases outside the gene matches: 2. CDR3 DNA sequence: TGTGCCAGCAGCTTAGACTCAGGGGGCACTGAAGCTTTCTTT. Its translation is CASSLDSGGTEAFF.

This clonotype was seen at least ten times. This chain joins TRBV20-1 and TRBJ2-5; no firm D call. This CDR3 is built from 11 residues. V shed 1 base and J shed 5 bases, with 5 bases lying between them. Germline loops: CDR1 DFQATT, CDR2 SNEGSKA (reference sequence). This CDR3 is CSARVGETQYF. CDR3 DNA sequence: TGCAGTGCTAGAGTCGGGGAGACCCAGTACTTC.

The sample holds many counts of this clonotype. The rearrangement joins TRBV7-9 to TRBJ1-1; tentative D call: TRBD1 (6 bases). CDR1 SEHNR and CDR2 FQNEAQ come from the germline V gene (reference sequence). V dropped 0 bases and J dropped 5 bases, with 13 bases sitting between them. The CDR3 contains 15 residues. CDR3 sequence: CASSLAAGEVTEAFF. Here the CDR3 DNA reads TGTGCCAGCAGCTTAGCGGCAGGGGAGGTTACTGAAGCTTTCTTT.

At least ten counts were recorded for this clonotype. This chain uses TRBV10-3 with TRBJ1-1; D gene uncertain. The germline CDR1 and CDR2 sequences are ENHRY and SYGVKD. The CDR3 runs 16 residues. V was clipped by 6 bases and J by 1 base, with 18 bases between them. The CDR3 here is CAIRQLGTGRNTEAFF. The CDR3 DNA reads TGTGCCATCAGACAACTAGGCACGGGGAGGAACACTGAAGCTTTCTTT.

This clonotype appeared many times. V and J are TRBV27 and TRBJ1-6; weak D call: TRBD1 (6 bases). This CDR3 contains 16 residues. V lost 6 bases and J 6 bases, leaving 18 bases between the germline ends. The germline gives CDR1 MNHEY, CDR2 SMNVEV (reference sequence). CDR3 sequence: CASSITGSRSNSPLHF. The DNA of the CDR3 is TGTGCCAGCAGCATTACAGGGAGCCGTAGTAATTCACCCCTCCACTTT.

This clonotype was counted ten times or more. The CDR3 loop reads CASSLAPGNNSPLHF. The DNA for the CDR3 is TGTGCCAGCAGCTTAGCTCCAGGGAATAATTCACCCCTCCACTTT. The genes are TRBV7-2 and TRBJ1-6; TRBD1 might be the D (5 bases). CDR1 SGHTA and CDR2 FQGNSA come from the germline V gene. The CDR3 has 15 residues. Trimming left V 0 bases short and J 5 bases short, with 8 bases between.

The sample holds many counts of this clonotype. The chain uses TRBV4-2 and TRBJ1-2; possibly TRBD1 for D (5 bases). The length of the CDR3 is 12 residues. The germline gives CDR1 LGHNA, CDR2 YNFKEQ. Trimming took 4 bases from V and 7 from J, leaving 10 bases between them. Written as DNA, the CDR3 is TGTGCCAGCAGCCCAGACAGTGGTGGCTACACCTTC. Residues: CASSPDSGGYTF.